A single sample gave rise to the 8 T cell receptor beta chains below, sequenced in a study of T cell clonality in common variable immunodeficiency (dated by TCRdb to between 2015 and 2017). To prepare the library, the immunoSEQ multiplex PCR assay was applied. In TCRdb, the immuneACCESS table is reduced to in-frame sequences with V and J assigned. These tables do not hold every clone; where another copy was compared, an unresolved V gene accounts for under half, and the others remain unexplained. Across this sample, about 55,000 clones were tabulated and none appeared just once. Of the sample, under 0.9% is held by the ten largest clones. Sequencing was done on a sample of peripheral blood mononuclear cells. These receptors were taken from a person aged 18-70 years in good health.

This clone was picked up many times. Read sequence stops 3 residues before the CDR3 end, and the germline J gene provides the missing end. The chain employs TRBV30 and TRBJ2-1, with D possibly being TRBD1 (5 bases). Per germline, CDR1 GTSNPN and CDR2 SVGIG (reference sequence). Deletions cut 5 bases from V and 9 bases from J, with 17 bases between. The CDR3 is 13 amino acids. The CDR3 sequence is CAWESQGIGEQFF. Partial CDR3 DNA: TGTGCCTGGGAATCTCAGGGAATTGGTGAG.

The sample holds a few counts of this clone. This sequence is one base from a far larger clone and is likely a read error. The CDR3 end is not reached by the read, which stops 3 residues before it; the germline J gene fills it in. The chain has TRBV6-1 and TRBJ2-6; 8 nucleotides match TRBD2. Germline trimming cut 4 bases from V and 0 bases from J; bases unmatched to any gene: 8. The V gene's germline CDR1 is MNHNS and CDR2 SASEGT. The CDR3 totals 18 residues. The CDR3 reads CASSVAVAGSSGANVLTF. The DNA read from the CDR3 is TGTGCCAGCAGTGTAGCGGTAGCGGGGAGCTCTGGGGCCAACGTC.

This clone occurred many times. The read ends 3 residues before the CDR3 terminus; that terminus is restored from the germline J gene. The chain joins TRBV19 to TRBJ1-3; D is unresolved. Germline V gene data show CDR1 as LNHDA and CDR2 as SQIVND (reference sequence). This CDR3 has 13 amino acids. V gave up 3 bases and J gave up 0 bases, with 3 bases separating them. CDR3: CASSMASGNTIYF. CDR3 DNA (partial): TGTGCCAGTAGTATGGCCTCTGGAAACACC.

In its sample, this clone was seen many times. Coverage ceases 3 residues before the CDR3 finishes, and the germline J gene fills in the end. The chain couples TRBV6-2 or TRBV6-3 to TRBJ2-7; 9 bases map to TRBD2. Per germline, CDR1 MNHEY and CDR2 SVGEGT. V was pared by 4 bases and J by 3 bases, with 7 bases of the junction left unmatched. The CDR3 runs 15 residues. CDR3 in amino acids: CASSFRSGSDYEQYF. CDR3 DNA, as far as it was read: TGTGCCAGCAGTTTCCGTAGCGGGAGTGACTACGAG.

This clone was detected many times. Sequencing ends 3 residues short of the CDR3 end; the germline J gene provides the rest. The chain uses TRBV20-1 and TRBJ1-4; 10 bases map to TRBD1. Per the germline V gene, CDR1 is DFQATT and CDR2 is SNEGSKA (reference sequence). CDR3 length equals 11 residues. The CDR3 reads CSARGTGGLFF. The part of the CDR3 DNA that was read is TGCAGTGCTAGAGGGACAGGGGGA.

This clone was observed at least ten times. The read falls 3 residues short of the CDR3 end, and the missing part is taken from the germline J gene. J is TRBJ2-4 and V is TRBV20-1; possible D gene TRBD2, 5 bases. V was cut by 6 bases and J by 0 bases, with 15 bases left in between. The CDR3 totals 15 residues. Germline-derived CDR1 and CDR2 are DFQATT and SNEGSKA (reference sequence). CDR3 bases read: TGCAGTGCCCCTGGACTTATCCTAGCCAAAAACATT. Translation gives CSAPGLILAKNI. The CDR3, in full, reads CSAPGLILAKNIQYF.

This clone came up many times. The sequence runs out 3 residues before the end of the CDR3; the remainder is reconstructed from the germline J gene. The chain employs TRBV5-1 and TRBJ1-2, with a possible D match to TRBD1 (5 bases). This CDR3 comprises 15 residues. V lost 0 bases and J lost 0, with 9 bases in between. Germline V gene sequence: CDR1 SGHRS, CDR2 YFSETQ. The part of the CDR3 DNA that was read is TGCGCCAGCAGCTTGGGTAGGGGTTCTAACTATGGC. It yields the protein CASSLGRGSNYG. The CDR3 as a whole reads CASSLGRGSNYGYTF.

In this sample, this clone turned up a few times. Sequencing ends 3 residues short of the CDR3 end; the germline J gene provides the rest. The chain combines TRBV7-6 with TRBJ2-3, with 7 bases that match TRBD2. From germline, CDR1 is SGHVS and CDR2 FNYEAQ. The CDR3 extends over 14 amino acids. The CDR3 sequence: CASSPLLASQTQYF. The sequenced part of the CDR3 DNA is TGTGCCAGCAGCCCTCTACTAGCGAGTCAGACG.